A single sample is the source of the 26 T cell receptor beta chains below, sequenced in a study of shared clonotypes between healthy human individuals. Some clones are missing from TCRdb's copy, which holds only in-frame ones; the method was immunoSEQ multiplex PCR. The sample shows about 560,000 clones, around 81% of them seen only once. The sample comprised PBMCs. The receptors come from a woman in her forties in good health. Some clones in this sample may be carry-over from other donors' samples.

The rearrangement uses TRBV5-3 and TRBJ2-3; D is ambiguous. TRBV5-3 is classed as an ORF, of uncertain function. The CDR3 sequence is 14 residues long. V was shortened by 0 bases and J by 4 bases, with 9 bases between the two germline ends. The chain's CDR3 is CARSLVYAADTQYF. The CDR3 bases are TGTGCCAGAAGCTTGGTGTATGCCGCAGATACGCAGTATTTT.

This chain joins TRBV7-9 and TRBJ1-3; D gene unclear. The CDR3 contains 14 residues. Trimming removed 2 bases at V and 6 bases at J, with 11 bases between. The germline V gene encodes CDR1 SEHNR and CDR2 FQNEAQ (reference sequence). CDR3 amino acids: CASSLRAAVNTIYF. The CDR3 coding sequence is TGTGCCAGCAGCTTAAGGGCGGCCGTAAACACCATATATTTT.

This clone turned up a few times. The CDR3, as DNA: TGTGCCAGTAGTATAGGGGTTACAGGTAGTGTCTACGAGCAGTACTTC. Translated, it gives CASSIGVTGSVYEQYF. J is TRBJ2-7 and V is TRBV19; the D gene is possibly TRBD1 (5 bases). Germline CDR1 and CDR2: LNHDA and SQIVND (reference sequence). The V end lost 1 base, the J end lost 3 bases, and 16 bases lay between the germline ends. CDR3 length equals 16 residues.

The chain joins TRBV5-7 to TRBJ1-2, with D possibly being TRBD1 (5 bases). TRBV5-7 is filed as an ORF, its function uncertain. The CDR3 is 16 residues long. The V and J ends lost 4 bases and 2 bases respectively, with 18 bases between them. The DNA of the CDR3 is TGTGCCAGCAGCCCCCTCGAGGGGCTTCCAAACTATGGCTACACCTTC. This codes for CASSPLEGLPNYGYTF.

In the case of this clone: This specimen includes other DNA sequences encoding the same CDR3. This chain uses TRBV15 with TRBJ2-3; 8 nucleotides line up with TRBD1. V trimming: 3 bases; J trimming: 2 bases; junction bases outside the gene matches: 1. CDR1 is LNHNV and CDR2 is YYDKDF in the germline V gene (reference sequence). The CDR3 loop spans 14 amino acids. CDR3 bases: TGTGCCACCAGCAGGGACAGGGCCACAGATACGCAGTATTTT. This gives the protein CATSRDRATDTQYF.

This clone came up a few times. The V gene is TRBV2, the J gene TRBJ2-5; D remains ambiguous. The V end lost 7 bases, the J end lost 2 bases, and 8 bases lay between the germline ends. The CDR3 contains 12 residues. Germline V gene sequence: CDR1 SNHLY, CDR2 FYNNEI. CDR3 bases: TGTGCCAGCATCCGGCAGCAAGAGACCCAGTACTTC. Translated: CASIRQQETQYF.

This clone has a handful of counts. This chain uses TRBV6-5 with TRBJ1-2; TRBD1 might be the D (5 bases). The germline V gene encodes CDR1 MNHEY and CDR2 SVGAGI. CDR3 length equals 15 residues. V was clipped by 2 bases and J by 4 bases, with 14 bases between them. The CDR3 DNA reads TGTGCCAGCAGTTACGGTGGGGACGCGAGCTATGGCTACACCTTC. Its translation: CASSYGGDASYGYTF.

The CDR3 is CASSESMRGELFF. DNA of the CDR3: TGCGCCAGCAGTGAGTCCATGAGGGGGGAGCTGTTTTTT. This rearrangement joins TRBV10-1 to TRBJ2-2, with no clear D. Germline loops: CDR1 WNHNN, CDR2 SYGVQD (reference sequence). This CDR3 has 13 residues. Trimming took off 0 bases at V and 8 bases at J, with 7 bases between the two ends.

V is TRBV10-3 and J is TRBJ2-1, with TRBD2 matching over 10 bases. The CDR3 runs to 15 residues. Per the germline V gene, CDR1 is ENHRY and CDR2 is SYGVKD. Trimming cost V 4 bases and J 7 bases; bases outside gene matches: 7. This CDR3 reads CAISALAGEGNEQFF. CDR3 nucleotides: TGTGCCATCAGTGCCCTAGCGGGAGAGGGGAATGAGCAGTTCTTC.

The V gene is TRBV15, the J gene TRBJ2-6, with D possibly being TRBD2 (6 bases). The CDR3 is 19 residues long. Trimming removed 1 base from V and 0 bases from J, with 16 bases in between. CDR1 is LNHNV, CDR2 YYDKDF, per germline (reference sequence). CDR3 DNA sequence: TGTGCCACCAGCAGAGTCCGAGCGGGTATGAGCTCTGGGGCCAACGTCCTGACTTTC. Protein product: CATSRVRAGMSSGANVLTF. The whole variable domain, filled in from reference TRBV15 and TRBJ2-6, reads DAMVIQNPRYQVTQFGKPVTLSCSQTLNHNVMYWYQQKSSQAPKLLFHYYDKDFNNEADTPDNFQSRRPNTSFCFLDIRSPGLGDTAMYLCATSRVRAGMSSGANVLTFGAGSRLTVL.

The DNA of the CDR3 is TGTGCCAGCAGTGAATCGGTAGCGGGAGTCTACGAGCAGTACTTC. Protein product: CASSESVAGVYEQYF. The rearrangement links TRBV6-1 to TRBJ2-7; 9 positions match TRBD2. CDR3 length: 15 amino acids. Per the germline V gene, CDR1 is MNHNS and CDR2 is SASEGT. Trimming cost V 2 bases and J 3 bases; bases outside gene matches: 5.

V usage is TRBV28 and J usage is TRBJ2-7; 8 bases align to TRBD1. Germline-derived CDR1 and CDR2 are MDHEN and SYDVKM. There are 14 residues in the CDR3. V was pared by 6 bases and J by 2 bases, with 6 bases of the junction left unmatched. CDR3 sequence (DNA): TGTGCCAGCAGGTGGACAGGGTCGGCCTACGAGCAGTACTTC. This translates into CASRWTGSAYEQYF.

The rearrangement uses TRBV4-1 and TRBJ1-3; 8 bases match TRBD1. Per germline, CDR1 MGHRA and CDR2 YSYEKL. The ends lost 2 bases at V and 4 bases at J; junction bases unmatched: 4. The CDR3 has 15 amino acids. DNA for the CDR3: TGCGCCAGCAGCCAAAGACAGGGGTGGGGAAACACCATATATTTT. It codes for CASSQRQGWGNTIYF.

The V and J genes are TRBV28 and TRBJ2-7; D remains ambiguous. The V and J ends lost 1 base and 3 bases respectively, with 13 bases between them. Germline V gene lookup returns CDR1 MDHEN and CDR2 SYDVKM. There are 15 residues in the CDR3. The CDR3 sequence is CASSLSDLSIYEQYF. The CDR3 coding sequence is TGTGCCAGCAGTTTATCCGATCTCTCTATCTACGAGCAGTACTTC.

Only one count was recorded for this clone. V is TRBV18 and J is TRBJ2-5, with 7 bases lining up with TRBD1. CDR3 size: 13 residues. Germline lookup yields CDR1 KGHSH and CDR2 LQKENI. The J segment lost 4 bases and the V segment lost 6 bases, leaving 5 bases of the junction unmatched. CDR3 protein: CASSQGEVETQYF. DNA of the CDR3: TGTGCCAGCTCCCAGGGGGAAGTAGAGACCCAGTACTTC.

The rearrangement links TRBV5-1 to TRBJ2-2; 10 nucleotides align to TRBD1. The CDR3 covers 16 residues. CDR1 and CDR2 from the germline V gene are SGHRS and YFSETQ. With 2 bases clipped from V and 3 bases from J, the junction kept 4 bases outside the gene matches. CDR3 region: CASSFPGTGDTGELFF. CDR3 nucleotide sequence: TGCGCCAGCAGCTTTCCCGGGACAGGGGACACCGGGGAGCTGTTTTTT.

Worth noting for this clone: Relative to the germline gene, one junction end is altered; a read error may explain this. This CDR3 is CASSPDLQGYYGYTF. CDR3 nucleotides: TGCGCCAGCAGCCCGGATTTACAGGGCTACTACGGCTACACCTTC. The gene calls are TRBV5-1 and TRBJ1-2, with D perhaps TRBD1 (6 bases). The CDR3 loop spans 15 amino acids. CDR1 is SGHRS, CDR2 YFSETQ, per germline.

The V gene is TRBV29-1, the J gene TRBJ2-1, with TRBD1 matching over 8 bases. Germline V gene lookup returns CDR1 SQVTM and CDR2 ANQGSEA. CDR3 length equals 15 residues. The trim removed 4 bases at V and 5 bases at J, leaving 10 bases unmatched. The DNA of the CDR3 is TGCAGCGTTGGGACCGGGACAGGTGACCACAATGAGCAGTTCTTC. It is translated as CSVGTGTGDHNEQFF.

On this clone itself: The junction and the germline gene differ at one end; a read error may be behind it. The rearrangement joins TRBV5-4 to TRBJ1-2; D is unresolved. The germline V gene has CDR1 SGHNT and CDR2 YYREEE (reference sequence). The CDR3 consists of 12 residues. The CDR3: CASSLFWWQPHF. CDR3 nucleotides: TGTGCCAGCAGCTTGTTTTGGTGGCAGCCACACTTC.

The chain joins TRBV5-4 to TRBJ2-7; tentative D call: TRBD2 (6 bases). V was trimmed by 4 bases and J by 0 bases, leaving 14 bases between them. In germline, CDR1 is SGHNT, CDR2 YYREEE (reference sequence). The CDR3 contains 15 residues. CDR3 bases: TGTGCCAGCAGCAGACGACTAGGAAACTCCTACGAGCAGTACTTC. Protein sequence: CASSRRLGNSYEQYF.

This chain connects TRBV27 to TRBJ2-2; D is undetermined. The CDR3 has 14 residues. With 6 bases removed from V and 4 bases from J, the gap between germline ends came to 12 bases. Per the germline V gene, CDR1 is MNHEY and CDR2 is SMNVEV (reference sequence). CDR3 amino acids: CASRPDQLTGELFF. For the CDR3, the DNA is TGTGCCAGCAGGCCGGACCAACTCACCGGGGAGCTGTTTTTT.

This clone has a count of ten or more. Other DNA sequences in this sample translate to the same CDR3. The chain is built from TRBV2 and TRBJ2-2, with D tentatively TRBD1 (6 bases). Trimming removed 6 bases from V and 1 base from J, with 9 bases in between. The CDR3 runs 14 residues. The V gene's germline CDR1 is SNHLY and CDR2 FYNNEI. The CDR3 bases are TGTGCCAGCAGGTCGGGACAGAACACCGGGGAGCTGTTTTTT. Encoded protein: CASRSGQNTGELFF.

V usage is TRBV29-1 and J usage is TRBJ1-2; D is perhaps TRBD1 (6 bases). V dropped 6 bases and J dropped 4 bases, with 15 bases sitting between them. Germline-derived CDR1 and CDR2 are SQVTM and ANQGSEA. The CDR3 totals 13 residues. This CDR3 is CSVPRGGGYGYTF. The CDR3 DNA reads TGCAGCGTCCCCCGGGGGGGCGGCTATGGCTACACCTTC.

CDR3 sequence: CATSLRQVTNEKLFF. Written as DNA, the CDR3 is TGTGCCACCAGCCTCCGACAGGTCACTAATGAAAAACTGTTTTTT. The chain joins TRBV15 to TRBJ1-4; TRBD1 is a possible D gene (6 bases). The CDR3 covers 15 residues. The V and J ends lost 5 bases and 2 bases respectively, with 12 bases between them. From germline, CDR1 is LNHNV and CDR2 YYDKDF (reference sequence).

The genes are TRBV2 and TRBJ2-4; 8 bases line up with TRBD1. This CDR3 is 14 amino acids long. J was trimmed by 6 bases and V by 3 bases; bases with no gene match: 4. Germline CDR1 reads SNHLY; CDR2 reads FYNNEI. CDR3 sequence: CASSDQGAGNIQYF. The CDR3 DNA reads TGTGCCAGCAGTGATCAGGGGGCGGGAAACATTCAGTACTTC.

Only a few counts were recorded for this clone. The rearrangement links TRBV19 to TRBJ2-7; D is ambiguous. The V end lost 6 bases, the J end lost 0 bases, and 9 bases lay between the germline ends. The CDR3 extends over 13 amino acids. Germline V gene lookup returns CDR1 LNHDA and CDR2 SQIVND (reference sequence). In DNA, the CDR3 is TGTGCCAGTAGGGCCTTGAGCTCCTACGAGCAGTACTTC. Its protein is CASRALSSYEQYF. The full variable domain, in which reference TRBV19 and TRBJ2-7 provide the parts outside the CDR3, is DGGITQSPKYLFRKEGQNVTLSCEQNLNHDAMYWYRQDPGQGLRLIYYSQIVNDFQKGDIAEGYSVSREKKESFPLTVTSAQKNPTAFYLCASRALSSYEQYFGPGTRLTVT.